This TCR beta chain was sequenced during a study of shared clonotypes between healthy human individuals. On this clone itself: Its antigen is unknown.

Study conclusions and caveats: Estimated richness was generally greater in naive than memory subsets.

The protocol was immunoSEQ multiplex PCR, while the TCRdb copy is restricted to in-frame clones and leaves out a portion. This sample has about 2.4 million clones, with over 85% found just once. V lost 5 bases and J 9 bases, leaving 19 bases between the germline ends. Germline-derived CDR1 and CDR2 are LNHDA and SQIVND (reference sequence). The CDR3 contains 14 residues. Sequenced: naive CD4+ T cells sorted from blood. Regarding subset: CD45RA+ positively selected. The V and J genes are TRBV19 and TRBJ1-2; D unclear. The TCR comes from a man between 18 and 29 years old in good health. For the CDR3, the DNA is TGTGCCAGTAGTCCAAACTCGGACGGACTTCGCTACACCTTC. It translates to CASSPNSDGLRYTF.